Sequencing of this T cell receptor beta chain was carried out in a study of T cells after yellow fever vaccination. Overall study findings and caveats: The CD4 and CD8 compartments had a small share of their clonotypes in common. Booster sampling recovered most clones from primary vaccination (roughly 96% CD4, 88% CD8). Faster peaking, at day 5 versus 15, marked a secondary response that was weaker.

As regards this clonotype: What it binds is not known.

The 5'RACE template-switching step produced TCR cDNA and added a universal primer site and UMIs. MiXCR, applied by TCRdb to the 5' RACE reads, yields one record per CDR3 protein. The repertoire holds 95,000 to 100,000 distinct CDR3 sequences, approximately 6.3% seen once, with more than 40% in the top ten. This CDR3 contains 13 residues. The V end was cut by 4 bases, the J end by 0 bases, with 7 bases between. Germline values: CDR1 SGHRS, CDR2 YFSETQ. This receptor was identified in a young man who received the YFV17D yellow fever vaccine. The chain links TRBV5-1 to TRBJ1-1; D call uncertain. Sequencing used CD8+ T cells sorted from PBMCs, obtained 10 days after the yellow fever booster vaccination. CDR3 loop: CASSQGMNTEAFF. The CDR3 coding sequence is TGCGCCAGCAGCCAAGGGATGAACACTGAAGCTTTCTTT. Looking up the rest from reference TRBV5-1 and TRBJ1-1 gives the full variable domain: KAGVTQTPRYLIKTRGQQVTLSCSPISGHRSVSWYQQTPGQGLQFLFEYFSETQRNKGNFPGRFSGRQFSNSRSEMNVSTLELGDSALYLCASSQGMNTEAFFGQGTRLTVV.